These 10 T cell receptor beta chains were sequenced from one sample in a study of lymphopenia after photon versus proton radiotherapy. Here immunoSEQ multiplex PCR was the method, and the copy in TCRdb shows in-frame clones only, minus some. The sample yields about 49,000 clones, 80% to 90% seen once. The sequencing here drew on peripheral blood, taken from a patient treated with photon-based radiotherapy. The receptors come from a man aged 50 or older with gastric cancer.

This chain links TRBV18 with TRBJ2-5; D gene uncertain. CDR3 length: 13 amino acids. The V and J ends lost 3 bases and 4 bases respectively, with 9 bases between them. The V gene's germline CDR1 is KGHSH and CDR2 LQKENI. The CDR3 coding sequence is TGTGCCAGCTCACCCCTAAACCGAGAGACCCAGTACTTC. Translated: CASSPLNRETQYF.

The genes are TRBV7-2 and TRBJ2-3; the match to TRBD2 covers 13 bases. Germline loops: CDR1 SGHTA, CDR2 FQGNSA. The CDR3 runs to 18 residues. The V and J ends lost 5 bases and 1 base, in that order; junction bases with no gene match: 9. The CDR3 region is CASSPTSGRVGGTDTQYF. CDR3 nucleotides: TGTGCCAGCAGCCCTACTAGCGGGAGGGTCGGCGGCACAGATACGCAGTATTTT. Complete variable domain (other parts from reference TRBV7-2 and TRBJ2-3): GAGVSQSPSNKVTEKGKDVELRCDPISGHTALYWYRQSLGQGLEFLIYFQGNSAPDKSGLPSDRFSAERTGGSVSTLTIQRTQQEDSAVYLCASSPTSGRVGGTDTQYFGPGTRLTVL.

The chain has TRBV5-3 and TRBJ2-7; 12 nucleotides agree with TRBD2. TRBV5-3 has ORF status, its function being uncertain. The CDR3 is made up of 18 amino acids. V was clipped by 4 bases and J by 4 bases; unmatched bases: 15. CDR3 region: CARSRGLAGMPNTYEQYF. CDR3 coding DNA: TGTGCCAGAAGCCGAGGACTAGCGGGAATGCCTAATACTTACGAGCAGTACTTC.

This clone came up a few times. The V call is TRBV14, the J call TRBJ2-4, with D perhaps TRBD1 (5 bases). The CDR3 extends over 13 amino acids. The V and J ends lost 4 bases and 9 bases respectively, with 13 bases between them. Germline CDR1 and CDR2: SGHDN and FVKESK. CDR3 bases: TGTGCCAGCAGCCCCTTCCAGGGAAGCATTCAGTACTTC. Protein sequence: CASSPFQGSIQYF.

This chain uses TRBV21-1 with TRBJ2-3. TRBV21-1 constitutes a pseudogene. The CDR3 has 18 amino acids. The DNA for the CDR3 is TGTGCCAGCAGCAAAGCGCGAGGGGCCGAGACCAGCACAGATACGCAGTATTTT. The encoded protein is CASSKARGAETSTDTQYF.

V and J are TRBV28 and TRBJ2-5; TRBD2 aligns across 9 bases. In germline, CDR1 is MDHEN, CDR2 SYDVKM. This CDR3 is 15 amino acids long. J lost 1 base, V lost 3 bases, and 3 bases had no gene match. CDR3 sequence: CASSLTSGGQETQYF. DNA of the CDR3: TGTGCCAGCAGTTTGACTAGCGGAGGCCAAGAGACCCAGTACTTC.

The V gene is TRBV7-9, the J gene TRBJ2-3, with 14 bases that match TRBD2. Germline values: CDR1 SEHNR, CDR2 FQNEAQ (reference sequence). The ends lost 1 base at V and 3 bases at J; junction bases unmatched: 3. The CDR3 is 17 amino acids. CDR3 sequence reads: CASSLGLAGGVTDTQYF. In DNA, the CDR3 is TGTGCCAGCAGCTTAGGACTAGCGGGAGGGGTAACAGATACGCAGTATTTT.

V is TRBV19 and J is TRBJ2-6, with D perhaps matching TRBD1 or TRBD2 (5 bases each). The germline V gene has CDR1 LNHDA and CDR2 SQIVND (reference sequence). The CDR3 spans 15 residues. V lost 6 bases to trimming and J lost 1 base, with 10 bases between them. CDR3 loop: CASRTWGSGANVLTF. The CDR3 coding sequence is TGTGCCAGTAGAACTTGGGGGTCTGGGGCCAACGTCCTGACTTTC.

The V gene is TRBV19, the J gene TRBJ2-1, with 10 bases fitting TRBD2. The CDR3 extends over 18 amino acids. After removal of 2 bases from V and 1 base from J, the junction contained 8 bases not matched to a gene. The germline V gene encodes CDR1 LNHDA and CDR2 SQIVND (reference sequence). CDR3 in DNA: TGTGCCAGTAGTATAATTGGGTCTAGCGGGAGTTCCTACAATGAGCAGTTCTTC. This encodes CASSIIGSSGSSYNEQFF.

This clone was observed once. The rearrangement joins TRBV6-5 to TRBJ1-2; 8 nucleotides align to TRBD1. The V segment lost 4 bases and the J segment 7 bases; nucleotides outside the gene matches: 8. Germline V lookup: CDR1 MNHEY, CDR2 SVGAGI. This CDR3 has 14 amino acids. The CDR3 DNA reads as TGTGCCAGCAGTTCCCAGCACAGGGGGATTGGCTACACCTTC. This translates into CASSSQHRGIGYTF.